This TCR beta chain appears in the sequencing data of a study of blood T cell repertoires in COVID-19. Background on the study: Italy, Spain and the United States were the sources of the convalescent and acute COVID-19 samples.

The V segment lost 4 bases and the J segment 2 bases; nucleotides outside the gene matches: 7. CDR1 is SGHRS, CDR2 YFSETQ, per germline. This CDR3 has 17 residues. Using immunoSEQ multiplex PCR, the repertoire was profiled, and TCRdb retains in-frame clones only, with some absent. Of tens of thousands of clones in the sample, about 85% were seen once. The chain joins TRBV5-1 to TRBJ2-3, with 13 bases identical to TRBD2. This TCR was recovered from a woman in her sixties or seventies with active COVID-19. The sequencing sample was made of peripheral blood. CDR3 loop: CASSPGTSGDFTDTQYF. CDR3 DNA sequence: TGCGCCAGCAGCCCGGGGACTAGCGGGGACTTCACAGATACGCAGTATTTT.